This T cell receptor (beta chain) is from a study of regulatory T cells in long-lasting Graves disease. This clonotype was counted at least ten times. Sample time point: newly diagnosed GD, antithyroid drugs for less than 3 months. TCR sequences were obtained from RNA taken from PBMCs. CDR3 length: 15 residues. Trimming shortened V by 0 bases and J by 5 bases, and 11 bases separated the two germline ends. Investigators prepared the TCR beta libraries by applying iRepertoire HTBI primers and Arm-PCR of CDR3 regions. One entry per CDR3 protein, called by TCRdb with MiXCR from the multiplex PCR reads. The repertoire holds around 420,000 distinct CDR3 sequences, with 15% as singletons.

This TCR was recovered from a female donor with Graves disease. V usage is TRBV12-3 or TRBV12-4 and J usage is TRBJ1-5; D remains unclear. Specimen: peripheral blood mononuclear cells (PBMCs), collected at new diagnosis, from a patient treated with antithyroid drugs. CDR3 nucleotides: TGTGCCAGCAGTTTAGCGTTCGCCGGGGATCAGCCCCAGCATTTT. Translation gives CASSLAFAGDQPQHF.